This T cell receptor beta chain was found in a study of cytomegalovirus exposure and HLA in healthy donors. General observations from the study: Altogether, about 160 TCR beta chains were recorded as cytomegalovirus-associated. Most sequenced TCRs were rare (though some public TCRs occurred in many donors). In vitro work confirmed that a few CMV-associated chains recognize CMV antigens.

As concerns this clone: Its antigen remains unknown.

Sequencing was performed with immunoSEQ multiplex PCR; in TCRdb, only in-frame clones are kept and a portion is missing. The table records 140,000 to 150,000 clones, about nine tenths of them present only once. The germline CDR1 and CDR2 sequences are SGDLS and YYNGEE. V was pared by 1 base and J by 5 bases, with 8 bases of the junction left unmatched. This CDR3 is 17 amino acids long. The chain employs TRBV9 and TRBJ2-3; 12 nucleotides align to TRBD2. The material sequenced was PBMCs. The sequence came from a man younger than 30 in good health and CMV-seronegative. The CDR3 bases are TGTGCCAGCAGCGTATTTTCTAGCGGGGGGGATGTAGATACGCAGTATTTT. This encodes CASSVFSSGGDVDTQYF.